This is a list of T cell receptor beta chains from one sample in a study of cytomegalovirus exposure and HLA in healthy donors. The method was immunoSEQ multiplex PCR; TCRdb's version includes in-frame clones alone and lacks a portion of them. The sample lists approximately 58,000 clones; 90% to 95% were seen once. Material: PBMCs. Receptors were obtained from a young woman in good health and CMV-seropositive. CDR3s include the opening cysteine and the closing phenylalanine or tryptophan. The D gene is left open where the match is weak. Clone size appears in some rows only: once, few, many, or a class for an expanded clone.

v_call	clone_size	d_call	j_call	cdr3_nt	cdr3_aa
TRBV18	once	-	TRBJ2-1	TGTGCCAGCTCACCATTAGCGACCCGTACAAACAATGAGCAGTTCTTC	CASSPLATRTNNEQFF
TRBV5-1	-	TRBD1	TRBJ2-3	TGCGCCAGCAGCTTGGGGGACAGGGTGTTTGTCACAGATACGCAGTATTTT	CASSLGDRVFVTDTQYF
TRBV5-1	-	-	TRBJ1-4	TGCGCCAGCCATATGGGAGAGGGCACTAATGAAAAACTGTTTTTT	CASHMGEGTNEKLFF
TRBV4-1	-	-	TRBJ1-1	TGCGCCAGCAGCCAAGTGGGGGGGAACACTGAAGCTTTCTTT	CASSQVGGNTEAFF
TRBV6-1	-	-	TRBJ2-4	TGTGCCAGCAGTGAAAGGTGGCAGGGTAAAAACATTCAGTACTTC	CASSERWQGKNIQYF
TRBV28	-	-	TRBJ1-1	TGTGCCAGCAGTTTAGGGACATTGAACACTGAAGCTTTCTTT	CASSLGTLNTEAFF
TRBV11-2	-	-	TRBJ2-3	TGTGCCAGCAGTCCCCAGGGGGGACCAGATACGCAGTATTTT	CASSPQGGPDTQYF
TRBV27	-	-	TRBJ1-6	TGTGCCACCAGACGGCCAGGCTATAATTCACCCCTCCACTTT	CATRRPGYNSPLHF
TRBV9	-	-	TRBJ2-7	TGTGCCAGCAGCCCGGCGGACAGCTCCTACGAGCAGTACTTC	CASSPADSSYEQYF
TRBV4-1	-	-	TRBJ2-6	TGCGCCAGCAGCCCAGGGGTCCAGGCTGGGGCCAACGTCCTGACTTTC	CASSPGVQAGANVLTF
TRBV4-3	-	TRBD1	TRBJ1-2	TGCGCCAGCAGCCTTCGTACAGGGGGCAGAATTGATGGCTACACCTTC	CASSLRTGGRIDGYTF
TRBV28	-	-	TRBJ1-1	TGTGCCAGCAGTTTTCCCTCGTACACTGAAGCTTTCTTT	CASSFPSYTEAFF
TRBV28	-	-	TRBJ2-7	TGTGCCAGCAGATCCCCAGCGGAGGACGAGCAGTACTTC	CASRSPAEDEQYF
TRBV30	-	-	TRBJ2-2	TGTGCCTGGAGTGTGGGAGTAAACACCGGGGAGCTGTTTTTT	CAWSVGVNTGELFF
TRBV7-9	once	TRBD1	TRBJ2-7	TGTGCCAGCAGCCGTGGGACAGATAATTACGAGCAGTACTTC	CASSRGTDNYEQYF
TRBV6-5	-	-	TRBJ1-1	TGTGCCAGCAGTTACGAGGCAGACGCTGAAGCTTTCTTT	CASSYEADAEAFF
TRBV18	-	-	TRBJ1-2	TGTGCCAGCTCACCAGGGGGGGTCTATGGCTACACCTTC	CASSPGGVYGYTF
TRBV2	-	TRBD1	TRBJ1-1	TGTGCCAGCAGTGGGCCGGGACAGAAGAACACTGAAGCTTTCTTT	CASSGPGQKNTEAFF
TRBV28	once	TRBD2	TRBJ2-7	TGTGCCAGCAGATCCGGACTAGCCTACGAGCAGTACTTC	CASRSGLAYEQYF
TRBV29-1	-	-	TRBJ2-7	TGCAGCGCCCGACAGAGTTCCTACGAGCAGTACTTC	CSARQSSYEQYF
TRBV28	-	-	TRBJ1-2	TGTGCCAGCAGTCTGGTTTCGGGGAACTATGGCTACACCTTC	CASSLVSGNYGYTF
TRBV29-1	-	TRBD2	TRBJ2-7	TGCAGCGTTAGAGGGGGACTAGCGGGGCCCTCCTACGAGCAGTACTTC	CSVRGGLAGPSYEQYF
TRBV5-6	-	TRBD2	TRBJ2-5	TGTGCCAGCAGCTTCGGACTAGCGGGAGGGGGGGAGCAGTACTTC	CASSFGLAGGGEQYF
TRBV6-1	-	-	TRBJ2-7	TGTGCCAGCAGTGAAGTGGTGGCTCGCTCCTACGAGCAGTACTTC	CASSEVVARSYEQYF
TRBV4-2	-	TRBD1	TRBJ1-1	TGTGCCAGCACCCGGACAGGGGGAATGAACACTGAAGCTTTCTTT	CASTRTGGMNTEAFF
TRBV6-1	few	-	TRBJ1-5	TGTGCCAGCAGTCGACAGGGCAATCAGCCCCAGCATTTT	CASSRQGNQPQHF
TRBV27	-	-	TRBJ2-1	TGTGCCAGCAGTTCTCTACAGGGGACTGGCTACAATGAGCAGTTCTTC	CASSSLQGTGYNEQFF
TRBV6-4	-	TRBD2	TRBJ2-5	TGTGCCAGCAGTCCAATAGCGGGGGAACAAGAGACCCAGTACTTC	CASSPIAGEQETQYF
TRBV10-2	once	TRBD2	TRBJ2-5	TGCGCCAGCAGTTTAGCGGGAGGGGGCCGAGAGACCCAGTACTTC	CASSLAGGGRETQYF
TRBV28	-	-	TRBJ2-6	TGTGCCAGCAAGACTTTTTCTGGGGCCAACGTCCTGACTTTC	CASKTFSGANVLTF
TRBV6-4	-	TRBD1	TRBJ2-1	TGTGCCAGCAGTGACGGAGACAGGGTAAATGAGCAGTTCTTC	CASSDGDRVNEQFF
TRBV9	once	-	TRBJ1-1	TGTGCCAGCAGCGCGGGCAGGGTAGAAACTGAAGCTTTCTTT	CASSAGRVETEAFF
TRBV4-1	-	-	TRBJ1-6	TGCGCCAGCAGCCAAGGCTCCAGGACTGGGAATTCACCCCTCCACTTT	CASSQGSRTGNSPLHF
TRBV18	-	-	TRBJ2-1	TGTGCCAGCTCACCCGACTGGGGGGTATCCTACAATGAGCAGTTCTTC	CASSPDWGVSYNEQFF
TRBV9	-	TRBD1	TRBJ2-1	TGTGCCAGCAGCTTAAGAGGACAGGGGTGGAATGAGCAGTTCTTC	CASSLRGQGWNEQFF
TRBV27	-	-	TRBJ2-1	TGTGCCAGCAGTCTCAGATTATCCCACACCTACAATGAGCAGTTCTTC	CASSLRLSHTYNEQFF
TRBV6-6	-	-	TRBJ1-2	TGTGCCAGCAGTTACCCCACGGGAGACAACTATGGCTACACCTTC	CASSYPTGDNYGYTF
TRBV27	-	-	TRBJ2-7	TGTGCCAGCAGTTTAACAGGGTCCTACGAGCAGTACTTC	CASSLTGSYEQYF
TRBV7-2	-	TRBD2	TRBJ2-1	TGTGCCAGCAGCTTACGAGGCGGGGGGGCCGGCAATGAGCAGTTCTTC	CASSLRGGGAGNEQFF
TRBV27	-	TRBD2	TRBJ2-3	TGTGCCAGCAGTGCCTCTAGCGGCCAATTCACAGATACGCAGTATTTT	CASSASSGQFTDTQYF